The 29 T cell receptor beta chains below were found in one sample sequenced in a study of T cells in Graves' hyperthyroidism and ophthalmopathy. What was amplified from RNA transcripts were TCR beta CDR3 regions. The HTBI primer set was used in a first-round RT-PCR of the TCR CDR3. TCRdb re-analysed the multiplex PCR reads in MiXCR, keeping a single row per CDR3 protein. This sample has about 420,000 distinct CDR3 sequences, with 15% to 19% found just once. Sequencing used blood. The receptors derive from a woman under 30 with Graves' hyperthyroidism.

This clonotype was recorded at least ten times. The chain links TRBV5-1 to TRBJ2-1; 8 bases fit TRBD2. With 6 bases clipped from V and 0 bases from J, the junction kept 11 bases outside the gene matches. CDR1 is SGHRS and CDR2 is YFSETQ in the germline V gene. The CDR3 is made up of 17 amino acids. CDR3 sequence reads: CASTRTSGLSSYNEQFF. DNA of the CDR3: TGCGCCAGCACGCGAACTAGCGGTCTAAGCTCCTACAATGAGCAGTTCTTC.

This clonotype was picked up many times. The chain employs TRBV7-2 and TRBJ2-4; a possible D gene is TRBD1 (6 bases). Germline values: CDR1 SGHTA, CDR2 FQGNSA. This CDR3 is built from 16 residues. Trimming took 5 bases from V and 7 from J, leaving 21 bases between them. The CDR3 DNA reads TGTGCCAGCAGCCACGGATACAGGGCGCTTGGGAACATTCAGTACTTC. Its protein is CASSHGYRALGNIQYF.

This clonotype has ten or more counts. The rearrangement joins TRBV30 to TRBJ2-1, with D hard to call. Trimming took 2 bases from V and 5 from J, leaving 16 bases between them. Looked up from germline, CDR1 is GTSNPN and CDR2 is SVGIG (reference sequence). This CDR3 is 15 amino acids long. The CDR3 is CAWSIAPFQNNEQFF. CDR3 nucleotides: TGTGCCTGGAGTATCGCGCCCTTCCAAAACAATGAGCAGTTCTTC. The entire variable domain, with the rest obtained from reference TRBV30 and TRBJ2-1, is as follows: SQTIHQWPATLVQPVGSPLSLECTVEGTSNPNLYWYRQAAGRGLQLLFYSVGIGQISSEVPQNLSASRPQDRQFILSSKKLLLSDSGFYLCAWSIAPFQNNEQFFGPGTRLTVL.

In this sample, this clonotype turned up many times. This chain connects TRBV12-3 or TRBV12-4 to TRBJ1-3, with a tentative D call TRBD1 (5 bases). Trimming stripped 3 bases from V and 2 bases from J, with 5 bases between. CDR3 length: 13 amino acids. This CDR3 is CASSLTAGNTIYF. CDR3 coding DNA: TGTGCCAGCAGTTTGACAGCTGGAAACACCATATATTTT.

This clonotype was seen only a few times. The J gene is TRBJ1-2, the V gene TRBV5-8; possibly TRBD1 for D (5 bases). Trimming stripped 4 bases from V and 6 bases from J, with 19 bases between. Germline V gene sequence: CDR1 SGHTS, CDR2 YDEGEE. CDR3 size: 15 residues. The CDR3 spells CASSPFLGVVNGYTF. The CDR3 nucleotides read TGTGCCAGCAGCCCATTCTTAGGGGTGGTGAATGGCTACACCTTC.

This chain connects TRBV19 to TRBJ2-7; 9 positions match TRBD2. The CDR3 spans 15 residues. CDR1 and CDR2 from the germline V gene are LNHDA and SQIVND (reference sequence). J was trimmed by 3 bases and V by 7 bases; bases with no gene match: 10. The CDR3 is CASTLSGSGDYEQYF. In DNA form, the CDR3 reads TGTGCCAGTACCCTTAGCGGGAGCGGGGACTACGAGCAGTACTTC.

This clonotype was observed many times. The CDR3 here is CSARETGGLETQYF. The CDR3 region has the DNA TGCAGTGCTAGAGAGACAGGGGGGTTAGAGACCCAGTACTTC. The chain recombines TRBV20-1 with TRBJ2-5, with 9 bases matching TRBD1. V lost 0 bases and J lost 4; bases outside the gene matches: 3. Germline loops: CDR1 DFQATT, CDR2 SNEGSKA (reference sequence). The CDR3 is 14 amino acids.

This clonotype was found many times. V usage is TRBV12-3 or TRBV12-4 and J usage is TRBJ1-5; D uncertain. The CDR3 totals 17 residues. The V end lost 3 bases, the J end lost 0 bases, and 15 bases lay between the germline ends. CDR3 residues: CASSFDRAPYSNQPQHF. In DNA form, the CDR3 reads TGTGCCAGCAGTTTCGACCGGGCCCCATATAGCAATCAGCCCCAGCATTTT.

In its sample, this clonotype was seen many times. V gene TRBV30 combines with J gene TRBJ1-4; D is unclear. The CDR3 has 12 amino acids. V was cut by 0 bases and J by 8 bases, with 7 bases left in between. From germline, CDR1 is GTSNPN and CDR2 SVGIG (reference sequence). The CDR3 loop is CAWSVVGEKLFF. CDR3 sequence (DNA): TGTGCCTGGAGTGTAGTGGGAGAAAAACTGTTTTTT.

This clonotype was observed a few times. The junction differs from germline at one of its ends, possibly a read error. The chain uses TRBV7-7 and TRBJ2-2; D uncertain. The CDR3 totals 14 residues. The germline V gene encodes CDR1 SSHAT and CDR2 FNYEAQ (reference sequence). DNA for the CDR3: TGTGCTAGCAGCTTTGAAGAGAACACCGGGGAGCTGTTTTTT. This translates into CASSFEENTGELFF.

At least ten counts were recorded for this clonotype. The genes are TRBV27 and TRBJ2-1; D gene unclear. The germline V gene has CDR1 MNHEY and CDR2 SMNVEV (reference sequence). This CDR3 contains 15 residues. V lost 5 bases and J 0 bases, leaving 11 bases between the germline ends. The CDR3 loop reads CASSDTRSSYNEQFF. Written as DNA, the CDR3 is TGTGCCAGCAGTGATACCAGAAGCTCCTACAATGAGCAGTTCTTC.

This clonotype occurred many times. The V gene is TRBV7-2, the J gene TRBJ2-5; D is unclear. V lost 5 bases and J 4 bases, leaving 17 bases between the germline ends. This CDR3 comprises 15 residues. Germline loops: CDR1 SGHTA, CDR2 FQGNSA. The CDR3 nucleotides are TGTGCCAGCAGCCCTACCCCAATGACCCGAGAGACCCAGTACTTC. Protein sequence: CASSPTPMTRETQYF.

This clonotype has more than one count but fewer than ten. The chain uses TRBV9 and TRBJ2-1, with D perhaps matching TRBD1 (5 bases). Trimming cost V 3 bases and J 9 bases, with 10 bases left between them. Germline CDR1 is SGDLS and CDR2 is YYNGEE. The CDR3 runs 12 residues. DNA for the CDR3: TGTGCCAGCAGCGGGGGCTCCGTTGAGCAGTTCTTC. Encoded protein: CASSGGSVEQFF.

The chain employs TRBV5-1 and TRBJ1-3; D is possibly TRBD1 (5 bases). V shed 1 base and J shed 4 bases, with 9 bases lying between them. The germline V gene encodes CDR1 SGHRS and CDR2 YFSETQ. The CDR3 has 14 amino acids. Here the CDR3 reads CASSLLGAGNTIYF. The DNA for the CDR3 is TGCGCCAGCAGCTTGCTAGGGGCCGGAAACACCATATATTTT.

The rearrangement links TRBV7-4 to TRBJ1-4; no firm D call. Between the trimmed V and J ends, which lost 3 bases and 8 bases, there was a span of 22 bases. In germline, CDR1 is SGHVT, CDR2 SQSDAQ. The CDR3 length is 17 residues. CDR3 protein: CASSLGPSGFWREKLFF. DNA for the CDR3: TGTGCCAGCAGCTTGGGTCCTTCCGGTTTCTGGCGAGAAAAACTGTTTTTT.

This clonotype was seen at least ten times. This chain uses TRBV11-2 with TRBJ1-1; the D gene is possibly TRBD1 (5 bases). CDR3 length: 16 residues. Germline V gene data show CDR1 as SGHAT and CDR2 as FQNNGV. Deletions cut 1 base from V and 1 base from J, with 13 bases between. The DNA of the CDR3 is TGTGCCAGCAGCTTAGTACCCCGGGGGTCGAACACTGAAGCTTTCTTT. Translating gives CASSLVPRGSNTEAFF.

The genes are TRBV10-3 and TRBJ2-3; the D gene is possibly TRBD2 (6 bases). The germline V gene encodes CDR1 ENHRY and CDR2 SYGVKD. The CDR3 loop spans 16 amino acids. V was cut by 3 bases and J by 4 bases, with 17 bases left in between. In nucleotides, the CDR3 is TGTGCCATCAGTGAACCCCGCGGGAATATTCCAGATACGCAGTATTTT. Amino acids: CAISEPRGNIPDTQYF.

This clonotype was picked up many times. The rearrangement joins TRBV27 to TRBJ2-3; the D gene is possibly TRBD1 (6 bases). Germline CDR1 is MNHEY and CDR2 is SMNVEV (reference sequence). The V end lost 4 bases, the J end lost 11 bases, and 19 bases lay between the germline ends. The CDR3 length is 14 residues. DNA for the CDR3: TGTGCCAGCAGTTCCCACCCCGACAGGATCAAGCAGTATTTT. Its protein is CASSSHPDRIKQYF.

V usage is TRBV7-2 and J usage is TRBJ1-2; weak D call: TRBD1 (5 bases). Trimming shortened V by 6 bases and J by 4 bases, and 18 bases separated the two germline ends. Germline CDR1 is SGHTA and CDR2 is FQGNSA. The CDR3 extends over 15 amino acids. Here the CDR3 DNA reads TGTGCCAGCAGTCCAACCGGGACGGGGGGCTATGGCTACACCTTC. Its translation: CASSPTGTGGYGYTF. Using reference TRBV7-2 and TRBJ1-2 for the parts outside the CDR3, the full variable domain is GAGVSQSPSNKVTEKGKDVELRCDPISGHTALYWYRQSLGQGLEFLIYFQGNSAPDKSGLPSDRFSAERTGGSVSTLTIQRTQQEDSAVYLCASSPTGTGGYGYTFGSGTRLTVV.

This chain links TRBV24-1 with TRBJ2-1, with D perhaps matching TRBD2 (6 bases). V was shortened by 6 bases and J by 6 bases, with 14 bases between the two germline ends. This CDR3 comprises 14 residues. Germline-derived CDR1 and CDR2 are KGHDR and SFDVKD. The CDR3 bases are TGTGCCACCAGTTACGGCGGGAATACCAATGAGCAGTTCTTC. Translated: CATSYGGNTNEQFF.

This clonotype has a count of ten or more. This chain uses TRBV15 with TRBJ2-2; TRBD1 might be the D (6 bases). Trimming shortened V by 5 bases and J by 6 bases, and 22 bases separated the two germline ends. Germline CDR1 and CDR2: LNHNV and YYDKDF (reference sequence). The CDR3 has 17 amino acids. CDR3 sequence reads: CATSADPGIEGAGELFF. CDR3 DNA: TGTGCCACCAGCGCTGATCCAGGGATCGAGGGGGCCGGGGAGCTGTTTTTT.

This clonotype showed up many times. V is TRBV6-1 and J is TRBJ2-5; TRBD2 matches 8 bases. The CDR3 extends over 15 amino acids. The germline V gene has CDR1 MNHNS and CDR2 SASEGT. The V and J ends lost 5 bases and 5 bases, in that order; junction bases with no gene match: 10. Written as DNA, the CDR3 is TGTGCCAGCAGTTCGCATTCTAGCGGGTCGGAGACCCAGTACTTC. This encodes CASSSHSSGSETQYF.

This clonotype was seen repeatedly, ten times or more. V usage is TRBV6-1 and J usage is TRBJ2-1; 10 bases fit TRBD1. The CDR3 spans 16 residues. Germline CDR1 and CDR2: MNHNS and SASEGT. Trimming removed 4 bases from V and 8 bases from J; junction bases left unmatched: 11. The CDR3, as DNA: TGTGCCAGCAGTGGGGTGACAGGGGGCGTACGCGATGAGCAGTTCTTC. It translates to CASSGVTGGVRDEQFF.

The rearrangement links TRBV5-1 to TRBJ2-3; 10 bases match TRBD2. The CDR3 is 15 amino acids. With V trimmed by 1 base and J by 5 bases, 4 bases remained unmatched. CDR1 is SGHRS and CDR2 is YFSETQ in the germline V gene. CDR3 protein: CASSLQAGGVDTQYF. Here the CDR3 DNA reads TGCGCCAGCAGCTTGCAAGCGGGAGGGGTAGATACGCAGTATTTT.

This clonotype has just a few counts. The genes are TRBV9 and TRBJ2-5, with D perhaps TRBD2 (5 bases). Trimming stripped 0 bases from V and 0 bases from J, with 6 bases between. The length of the CDR3 is 14 residues. Germline V gives CDR1 SGDLS, CDR2 YYNGEE. The CDR3, as DNA: TGTGCCAGCAGCGTAGGAGGGTACCAAGAGACCCAGTACTTC. It specifies CASSVGGYQETQYF. The entire variable domain, with the rest obtained from reference TRBV9 and TRBJ2-5, is as follows: DSGVTQTPKHLITATGQRVTLRCSPRSGDLSVYWYQQSLDQGLQFLIQYYNGEERAKGNILERFSAQQFPDLHSELNLSSLELGDSALYFCASSVGGYQETQYFGPGTRLLVL.

This clonotype was found many times. The gene calls are TRBV18 and TRBJ2-7; the D is unclear. Trimming stripped 5 bases from V and 0 bases from J, with 8 bases between. Per germline, CDR1 KGHSH and CDR2 LQKENI. This CDR3 is 13 amino acids long. The CDR3 loop reads CASSVGISYEQYF. Written as DNA, the CDR3 is TGTGCCAGCTCAGTCGGCATCTCCTACGAGCAGTACTTC.

This clonotype was picked up many times. The rearrangement links TRBV5-1 to TRBJ2-1; D is unclear. Germline values: CDR1 SGHRS, CDR2 YFSETQ. The length of the CDR3 is 14 residues. Deletions cut 1 base from V and 2 bases from J, with 7 bases between. The CDR3 nucleotides read TGCGCCAGCAGCTTGTGGGCGGCCTACAATGAGCAGTTCTTC. This gives the protein CASSLWAAYNEQFF.

This clonotype was detected only a few times. The chain links TRBV20-1 to TRBJ2-2; D perhaps matches TRBD1 (6 bases). CDR1 is DFQATT and CDR2 is SNEGSKA in the germline V gene (reference sequence). Deletions cut 2 bases from V and 2 bases from J, with 15 bases between. The CDR3 totals 16 residues. In DNA, the CDR3 is TGCAGTGCTAGACCCCTACAGGGCACCAACACCGGGGAGCTGTTTTTT. The encoded protein is CSARPLQGTNTGELFF.

A word on this clonotype: A much larger clonotype is one base distant, so this may be a read error. The rearrangement joins TRBV5-4 to TRBJ2-1; a possible D gene is TRBD2 (5 bases). The CDR3 has 15 amino acids. Germline V CDR1 and CDR2: SGHNT, YYREEE (reference sequence). The CDR3 here is CVSSPDLSGYNEQFF. In DNA, the CDR3 is TGTGTCAGCAGCCCTGACCTCTCGGGGTACAATGAGCAGTTCTTC. The full variable domain, in which reference TRBV5-4 and TRBJ2-1 provide the parts outside the CDR3, is ETGVTQSPTHLIKTRGQQVTLRCSSQSGHNTVSWYQQALGQGPQFIFQYYREEENGRGNFPPRFSGLQFPNYSSELNVNALELDDSALYLCVSSPDLSGYNEQFFGPGTRLTVL.